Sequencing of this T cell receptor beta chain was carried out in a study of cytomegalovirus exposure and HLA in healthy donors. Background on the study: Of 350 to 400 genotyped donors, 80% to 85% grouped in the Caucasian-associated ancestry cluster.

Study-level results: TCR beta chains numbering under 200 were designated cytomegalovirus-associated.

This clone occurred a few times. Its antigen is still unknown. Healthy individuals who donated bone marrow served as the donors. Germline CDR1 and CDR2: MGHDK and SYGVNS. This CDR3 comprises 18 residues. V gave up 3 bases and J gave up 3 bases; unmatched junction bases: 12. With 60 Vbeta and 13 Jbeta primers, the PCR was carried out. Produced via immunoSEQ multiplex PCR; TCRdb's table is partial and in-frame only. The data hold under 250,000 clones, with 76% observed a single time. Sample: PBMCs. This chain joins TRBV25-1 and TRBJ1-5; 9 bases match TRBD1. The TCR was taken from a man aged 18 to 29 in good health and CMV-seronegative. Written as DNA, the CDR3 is TGTGCCAGCAGTGATTCCGGGACAGGGCTTGGTGACAATCAGCCCCAGCATTTT. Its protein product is CASSDSGTGLGDNQPQHF.